These 28 T cell receptor beta chains came from one sample sequenced in a study of CD8 T cells in ankylosing spondylitis. Findings and limits, study-wide: A TCR beta motif of roughly 8 highly homologous variants appeared characteristic of ankylosing spondylitis blood.

TCRdb independently ran MiXCR on the 5' RACE reads; one entry per CDR3 protein. The data show a few hundred thousand distinct CDR3 sequences, with around 8% seen just once and just over 14% held by the top ten. These receptors' antigens are unknown. The source material was blood, either unsorted or a sorted T cell fraction (not recorded which). The receptors stem from a male donor with ankylosing spondylitis.

This clonotype came up many times. The chain carries TRBV12-3 or TRBV12-4 and TRBJ2-7; D not certain. There are 14 residues in the CDR3. V was shortened by 3 bases and J by 2 bases, with 11 bases between the two germline ends. The CDR3 loop is CASSLEATAYEQYF. The CDR3 DNA reads TGTGCCAGCAGTTTGGAAGCGACCGCCTACGAGCAGTACTTC.

This clonotype was counted between two and nine times. The genes are TRBV9 and TRBJ1-2; TRBD1 matches at 7 bases. The CDR3 has 13 amino acids. CDR1 and CDR2 (germline): SGDLS, YYNGEE. The junction had 0 bases not matched to a gene; V was cut back by 2 bases and J by 2 bases. DNA for the CDR3: TGTGCCAGCAGCGTGACAGGGAACTATGGCTACACCTTC. Its translation is CASSVTGNYGYTF.

The table lists this clonotype with many counts. J is TRBJ2-5 and V is TRBV10-3; the D gene is possibly TRBD1 (5 bases). The germline V and J ends were trimmed by 4 bases and 7 bases, with 10 bases remaining between them. Germline V lookup: CDR1 ENHRY, CDR2 SYGVKD. The length of the CDR3 is 12 residues. Here the CDR3 reads CAISGGRGTQYF. CDR3 coding DNA: TGTGCCATCAGTGGGGGCCGTGGGACCCAGTACTTC.

This clonotype was seen once. One end of the junction does not line up with germline, which may come from a read error. The gene calls are TRBV7-9 and TRBJ1-1, with D uncertain. The germline V gene has CDR1 SEHNR and CDR2 FQNEAQ (reference sequence). The CDR3 covers 13 residues. The CDR3 DNA sequence: TGTGCCAGCAGCCCTCCCCGGCAGGCTGAAGCTTACTTT. Translated: CASSPPRQAEAYF.

This clonotype showed up just a few times. The chain joins TRBV7-2 to TRBJ1-4; D is ambiguous. The germline CDR1 and CDR2 sequences are SGHTA and FQGNSA. The CDR3 runs 13 residues. Trimming removed 7 bases at V and 8 bases at J, with 14 bases between. The CDR3 protein is CASTQRRQEKLFF. CDR3 bases: TGTGCCAGCACCCAGAGGCGGCAGGAAAAACTGTTTTTT.

This chain joins TRBV28 and TRBJ2-7; a possible D gene is TRBD1 (6 bases). In germline, CDR1 is MDHEN, CDR2 SYDVKM. The CDR3 has 16 residues. V was shortened by 2 bases and J by 3 bases, with 17 bases between the two germline ends. Here the CDR3 reads CASSLLGEGGYYEQYF. The CDR3, as DNA: TGTGCCAGCAGTTTACTCGGAGAAGGGGGATACTACGAGCAGTACTTC.

This sequence joins TRBV18 and TRBJ2-7; possibly TRBD2 for D (6 bases). Germline CDR1 reads KGHSH; CDR2 reads LQKENI. Trimming left V 3 bases short and J 7 bases short, with 22 bases between. The CDR3 runs 16 residues. CDR3 protein: CASSPQRGELSGEQYF. The CDR3 nucleotides are TGTGCCAGCTCACCCCAACGCGGGGAACTGAGTGGGGAGCAGTACTTC.

This clonotype was observed a few times. The J gene is TRBJ2-2, the V gene TRBV5-1; D remains unclear. Trimming took off 0 bases at V and 2 bases at J, with 5 bases between the two ends. The V gene's germline CDR1 is SGHRS and CDR2 YFSETQ. The CDR3 sequence is 14 residues long. The CDR3 DNA sequence: TGCGCCAGCAGCTTGGAACCAAACACCGGGGAGCTGTTTTTT. Amino acids: CASSLEPNTGELFF.

The table lists this clonotype with a few counts. The genes are TRBV12-3 or TRBV12-4 and TRBJ2-7; maybe TRBD2 (5 bases). This CDR3 region has 14 residues. V shed 6 bases and J shed 0 bases, with 12 bases lying between them. CDR3 DNA sequence: TGTGCCAGCAGATCGTACAGCGGCTCCTACGAGCAGTACTTC. Translating it yields CASRSYSGSYEQYF.

The chain employs TRBV11-1 and TRBJ2-1, with 16 bases identical to TRBD2. CDR3 length: 18 residues. The trim removed 3 bases at V and 4 bases at J, leaving 6 bases unmatched. The germline CDR1 and CDR2 sequences are SGHAT and FQDESV (reference sequence). CDR3 DNA: TGTGCCAGCAGCTTGTGGGGACTAGCGGGAGGGCCGTACAATGAGCAGTTCTTC. Translation: CASSLWGLAGGPYNEQFF.

The chain has TRBV7-8 and TRBJ2-1; D is unresolved. Germline V gene sequence: CDR1 SGHVS, CDR2 FQNEAQ. V lost 5 bases and J 10 bases, leaving 9 bases between the germline ends. The CDR3 runs to 11 residues. As DNA, the CDR3 is TGTGCCAGCAGCCCCCACCGGGAGCAGTTCTTC. Its translation: CASSPHREQFF. The variable domain in full, completed from reference TRBV7-8 and TRBJ2-1, reads GAGVSQSPRYKVAKRGQDVALRCDPISGHVSLFWYQQALGQGPEFLTYFQNEAQLDKSGLPSDRFFAERPEGSVSTLKIQRTQQEDSAVYLCASSPHREQFFGPGTRLTVL.

This rearrangement joins TRBV29-1 to TRBJ2-7, with 11 positions matching TRBD2. Unmatched junction bases numbered 11, after V lost 5 bases and J lost 2 bases. This CDR3 region has 16 residues. Germline V gene data show CDR1 as SQVTM and CDR2 as ANQGSEA. The CDR3 reads CSVHSTGTSGTYEQYF. The CDR3, as DNA: TGCAGCGTTCACTCAACCGGGACTAGCGGAACCTACGAGCAGTACTTC.

There are a few counts of this clonotype. The rearrangement links TRBV7-9 to TRBJ2-7; 13 nucleotides align to TRBD2. V gave up 5 bases and J gave up 3 bases; unmatched junction bases: 7. In germline, CDR1 is SEHNR, CDR2 FQNEAQ (reference sequence). The CDR3 extends over 16 amino acids. CDR3 sequence reads: CASSHRLAGGDYEQYF. CDR3 DNA: TGTGCCAGCAGCCATCGACTAGCGGGAGGCGACTACGAGCAGTACTTC.

This clonotype was counted only a few times. The V call is TRBV6-5, the J call TRBJ2-1; D is perhaps TRBD1 (5 bases). This CDR3 is 14 amino acids long. Germline V CDR1 and CDR2: MNHEY, SVGAGI. V lost 0 bases and J lost 8, with 11 bases in between. In nucleotides, the CDR3 is TGTGCCAGCAGTTACTCCCAGGGAATCCATGAGCAGTTCTTC. Amino acids: CASSYSQGIHEQFF.

This clonotype was recorded a few times. V and J are TRBV4-1 and TRBJ2-1, with D perhaps TRBD2 (5 bases). Per the germline V gene, CDR1 is MGHRA and CDR2 is YSYEKL. The CDR3 loop spans 15 amino acids. Trimming removed 1 base from V and 8 bases from J, with 15 bases in between. The CDR3 DNA follows: TGCGCCAGCAGCCAAGGTGGGAGTGTTACGGATGAGCAGTTCTTC. It codes for CASSQGGSVTDEQFF.

There are many counts of this clonotype. The chain couples TRBV29-1 to TRBJ2-4; D assignment may be TRBD1 or TRBD2 (5 bases each). The CDR3 length is 15 residues. V was clipped by 8 bases and J by 3 bases, with 20 bases between them. The germline V gene encodes CDR1 SQVTM and CDR2 ANQGSEA. The CDR3 region is CSPAIRGQGKNIQYF. The CDR3 DNA is TGCAGCCCAGCCATTCGGGGTCAGGGCAAAAACATTCAGTACTTC.

This clonotype has at least ten counts. This rearrangement joins TRBV29-1 to TRBJ2-2; 10 bases are shared with TRBD2. The CDR3 runs to 15 residues. The germline V gene encodes CDR1 SQVTM and CDR2 ANQGSEA. With V trimmed by 7 bases and J by 4 bases, 9 bases remained unmatched. This CDR3 is CSANSGRPGTGELFF. CDR3 in DNA: TGCAGCGCCAATAGCGGGAGGCCTGGCACCGGGGAGCTGTTTTTT.

There are many counts of this clonotype. The J gene is TRBJ1-1, the V gene TRBV7-3; 7 bases agree with TRBD1. The CDR3 runs 14 residues. Trimming at V came to 2 bases and at J to 1 base, leaving 1 base not matched to a gene. The V gene's germline CDR1 is SGHTA and CDR2 FQGTGA. CDR3 protein: CASSLDRENTEAFF. CDR3 nucleotide sequence: TGTGCCAGCAGCTTAGACAGGGAGAACACTGAAGCTTTCTTT.

This clonotype was counted between two and nine times. The V gene is TRBV29-1, the J gene TRBJ2-1; TRBD1 agrees at 10 bases. This CDR3 contains 15 residues. Germline V lookup: CDR1 SQVTM, CDR2 ANQGSEA. V shed 2 bases and J 5 bases; nucleotides not matched to a gene: 6. CDR3 DNA sequence: TGCAGCGTTGAATCTGGGACAGGGGAAGACAATGAGCAGTTCTTC. Protein product: CSVESGTGEDNEQFF.

This clonotype was observed at least ten times. V gene TRBV20-1 combines with J gene TRBJ2-3; D is uncertain. V lost 0 bases and J 2 bases, leaving 12 bases between the germline ends. The CDR3 contains 15 residues. CDR1 is DFQATT and CDR2 is SNEGSKA in the germline V gene (reference sequence). Here the CDR3 DNA reads TGCAGTGCTAGAGATAGCTCCCCCGACACAGATACGCAGTATTTT. It yields the protein CSARDSSPDTDTQYF.

This clonotype has more than one count but fewer than ten. The rearrangement links TRBV5-1 to TRBJ1-4; maybe TRBD1 (5 bases). This CDR3 is built from 16 residues. Germline CDR1 SGHRS, CDR2 YFSETQ. V shed 2 bases and J shed 1 base, with 12 bases lying between them. The CDR3, as DNA: TGCGCCAGCAGCTTTCAGGGCTCAGTAACTAATGAAAAACTGTTTTTT. Residues: CASSFQGSVTNEKLFF.

The gene calls are TRBV14 and TRBJ2-3; D gene unclear. The CDR3 sequence is 10 residues long. Germline V gene data show CDR1 as SGHDN and CDR2 as FVKESK. The CDR3 sequence is CERVGDTQYF. As DNA, the CDR3 is TGTGAGAGAGTAGGGGATACGCAGTATTTT.

The chain couples TRBV27 to TRBJ1-6; 7 bases are a match to TRBD1. Trimming at V came to 3 bases and at J to 9 bases, leaving 11 bases not matched to a gene. The CDR3 is made up of 16 amino acids. Germline V gene sequence: CDR1 MNHEY, CDR2 SMNVEV (reference sequence). The CDR3 nucleotides read TGTGCCAGCAGTTTTACCGGAGACAGGGCTATTTCACCCCTCCACTTT. It encodes CASSFTGDRAISPLHF.

This clonotype was seen a few times. V usage is TRBV20-1 and J usage is TRBJ2-7, with TRBD2 as a possible D gene (6 bases). Trimming shortened V by 0 bases and J by 3 bases, and 9 bases separated the two germline ends. Germline values: CDR1 DFQATT, CDR2 SNEGSKA (reference sequence). This CDR3 is built from 13 residues. This CDR3 reads CSAREGGFYEQYF. CDR3 DNA: TGCAGTGCTAGAGAGGGGGGTTTCTACGAGCAGTACTTC.

The chain carries TRBV5-1 and TRBJ2-3; maybe TRBD2 (6 bases). The CDR3 is 13 residues long. Trimming removed 0 bases from V and 5 bases from J, with 7 bases in between. Germline CDR1 and CDR2: SGHRS and YFSETQ. The CDR3 reads CASSLEGLDTQYF. CDR3 nucleotides: TGCGCCAGCAGCTTGGAGGGACTAGATACGCAGTATTTT.

This clonotype was observed a few times. This chain joins TRBV5-1 and TRBJ2-7; 10 nucleotides match TRBD2. V gave up 0 bases and J gave up 6 bases; unmatched junction bases: 12. The CDR3 covers 17 residues. Germline values: CDR1 SGHRS, CDR2 YFSETQ. The chain's CDR3 is CASSLGLAGEFLREQYF. CDR3 bases: TGCGCCAGCAGCTTGGGCCTAGCGGGAGAATTTTTACGCGAGCAGTACTTC.

This clonotype appeared many times. The genes are TRBV29-1 and TRBJ2-7, with TRBD1 matching 9 bases. The CDR3 spans 13 residues. The J segment lost 6 bases and the V segment lost 5 bases, leaving 8 bases of the junction unmatched. Germline V lookup: CDR1 SQVTM, CDR2 ANQGSEA. Here the CDR3 DNA reads TGCAGCGTTCTCGGACAGGGGTTTTTCGAGCAGTACTTC. This encodes CSVLGQGFFEQYF.

This clonotype was counted a few times. The V call is TRBV4-2, the J call TRBJ1-1; D is undetermined. V was pared by 4 bases and J by 4 bases, with 4 bases between. The germline CDR1 and CDR2 sequences are LGHNA and YNFKEQ. The CDR3 loop spans 11 amino acids. CDR3 sequence: CASSRGTEAFF. In DNA form, the CDR3 reads TGTGCCAGCAGCCGGGGCACTGAAGCTTTCTTT.